Listed here are 31 T cell receptor beta chains from one sample, sequenced in a study of CD4 T cells in relation to SARS-CoV-2 and coronaviruses. The method was immunoSEQ multiplex PCR; TCRdb's version includes in-frame clones alone and lacks a portion of them. This repertoire shows about 18,000 clones, 78% found once; its top ten account for 15% to 17%. CD4+ T cells from unexposed donors were obtained before the COVID-19 pandemic (2011-2018). After approximately ten days of culture, CD4+ T cells were isolated. For these receptors, no antigen is known. Sequencing input: CD4+ T cells from PBMCs, cultured in vitro. These TCRs come from a human donor in good health.

In this sample, this clone turned up a few times. This rearrangement joins TRBV3-1 (or the pseudogene TRBV3-2) to TRBJ1-1; no reliable D call. CDR1 LGHDT and CDR2 YNNKEL come from the germline V gene (reference sequence). The CDR3 has 12 amino acids. Deletions cut 1 base from V and 13 bases from J, with 13 bases between. The CDR3 DNA sequence: TGTGCCAGCAGCCAAGGAGGTCGGGTGGGTTTCTTT. Its protein is CASSQGGRVGFF.

This rearrangement joins TRBV11-2 to TRBJ1-2; D is unresolved. The V end was cut by 5 bases, the J end by 8 bases, with 18 bases between. The germline gives CDR1 SGHAT, CDR2 FQNNGV. The CDR3 length is 14 residues. The CDR3 sequence is CASSPIRLKGGYTF. In nucleotides, the CDR3 is TGTGCCAGCAGCCCAATACGGCTAAAGGGAGGCTACACCTTC.

The chain combines TRBV11-3 with TRBJ2-2, with D perhaps TRBD1 (5 bases). Germline V lookup: CDR1 SGHNT, CDR2 YENEEA. The V gene lost 7 bases and the J gene lost 2 bases, with 11 bases spanning the gap. The CDR3 consists of 14 residues. The CDR3 region has the DNA TGTGCCAGCACCGACGACAGAAACACCGGGGAGCTGTTTTTT. As protein: CASTDDRNTGELFF.

This clone was seen a handful of times. The CDR3 sequence is CASSLGQGNYGYTF. The CDR3 DNA reads as TGTGCCAGCAGCTTAGGACAGGGTAATTATGGCTACACCTTC. This chain uses TRBV7-9 with TRBJ1-2; 7 bases agree with TRBD1. Germline CDR1 and CDR2: SEHNR and FQNEAQ (reference sequence). The CDR3 length is 14 residues. V gave up 1 base and J gave up 5 bases; unmatched junction bases: 4.

The J gene is TRBJ2-7, the V gene TRBV7-3, with D unclear. V was pared by 3 bases and J by 3 bases, with 3 bases between. Germline V gene sequence: CDR1 SGHTA, CDR2 FQGTGA. This CDR3 has 11 amino acids. The CDR3 DNA reads TGTGCCAGCAGCTTTAACTACGAGCAGTACTTC. This gives the protein CASSFNYEQYF.

The chain employs TRBV12-3 or TRBV12-4 and TRBJ1-2; the match to TRBD1 covers 7 bases. Trimming removed 10 bases from V and 6 bases from J; junction bases left unmatched: 8. The CDR3 length is 12 residues. The DNA of the CDR3 is TGTGCCACCGCCAGGGGGTACGATGGCTACACCTTC. Protein: CATARGYDGYTF.

The chain joins TRBV11-1 to TRBJ2-3; D is possibly TRBD2 (5 bases). Between the trimmed V and J ends, which lost 7 bases and 4 bases, there was a span of 12 bases. This CDR3 has 13 amino acids. The germline CDR1 and CDR2 sequences are SGHAT and FQDESV (reference sequence). CDR3 region: CASTPTNSDTQYF. CDR3 nucleotide sequence: TGTGCCAGCACCCCGACTAATTCAGATACGCAGTATTTT.

The V call is TRBV18, the J call TRBJ2-2; D gene uncertain. The CDR3 is 15 amino acids. CDR1 is KGHSH and CDR2 is LQKENI in the germline V gene. Deletions cut 3 bases from V and 0 bases from J, with 8 bases between. CDR3 loop: CASSPGLTNTGELFF. The CDR3 DNA is TGTGCCAGCTCACCTGGTCTGACGAACACCGGGGAGCTGTTTTTT.

In nucleotides, the CDR3 is TGTGCCAGCAGTGACCCCAGGGCGGCCCCCTACAATGAGCAGTTCTTC. This sequence encodes CASSDPRAAPYNEQFF. The chain joins TRBV28 to TRBJ2-1, with D possibly being TRBD1 (5 bases). V lost 5 bases, J lost 2 bases, and 16 bases lay in between. Germline CDR1 is MDHEN and CDR2 is SYDVKM. The CDR3 covers 16 residues.

This clone appeared once. V is TRBV5-1 and J is TRBJ1-2; 8 positions agree with TRBD1. Germline CDR1 and CDR2: SGHRS and YFSETQ. The CDR3 is 13 residues long. V dropped 4 bases and J dropped 7; count of bases not matched to a gene: 6. CDR3 in DNA: TGCGCCAGCAGCCCGACAGGGGCCGGTGGCTACACCTTC. This translates into CASSPTGAGGYTF.

This chain uses TRBV6-5 with TRBJ2-1, with 8 nucleotides matching TRBD2. The CDR3 runs to 14 residues. From germline, CDR1 is MNHEY and CDR2 SVGAGI. With V trimmed by 6 bases and J by 5 bases, 6 bases remained unmatched. CDR3 DNA: TGTGCCAGCAGCTGGGGACTAGAGGACAATGAGCAGTTCTTC. Its protein is CASSWGLEDNEQFF.

This chain links TRBV5-1 with TRBJ2-3; the D is unclear. Trimming cost V 6 bases and J 0 bases, with 14 bases left between them. The CDR3 is 15 amino acids. Germline values: CDR1 SGHRS, CDR2 YFSETQ. CDR3 residues: CASKPSTLSTDTQYF. DNA of the CDR3: TGCGCCAGCAAACCCTCCACCCTGAGCACAGATACGCAGTATTTT.

This chain uses TRBV7-3 with TRBJ2-1; maybe TRBD2 (6 bases). Germline V CDR1 and CDR2: SGHTA, FQGTGA. CDR3 length equals 14 residues. V shed 2 bases and J shed 8 bases, with 13 bases lying between them. The CDR3 DNA sequence: TGTGCCAGCAGCTTATATGCTAGCGTTTATGAGCAGTTCTTC. Amino acid sequence: CASSLYASVYEQFF.

The chain employs TRBV20-1 and TRBJ2-3, with 9 bases fitting TRBD2. The CDR3 has 15 amino acids. From germline, CDR1 is DFQATT and CDR2 SNEGSKA (reference sequence). Unmatched junction bases numbered 12, after V lost 3 bases and J lost 8 bases. The CDR3 reads CSASPRLAAYVTQYF. CDR3 nucleotide sequence: TGCAGTGCTAGTCCCCGACTAGCGGCGTATGTTACGCAGTATTTT.

V is TRBV2 and J is TRBJ1-4; D is ambiguous. This CDR3 contains 15 residues. The ends were cut back, 6 bases at V and 3 bases at J, with 14 bases in the middle. CDR1 and CDR2 (germline): SNHLY, FYNNEI. In DNA form, the CDR3 reads TGTGCCAGCAGGGCCGATGGGCCCGCTAATGAAAAACTGTTTTTT. Its translation: CASRADGPANEKLFF.

The CDR3 protein is CASSLRSGASTDTQYF. CDR3 nucleotide sequence: TGTGCCAGCAGCCTTAGGTCCGGCGCCAGCACAGATACGCAGTATTTT. The chain links TRBV7-3 to TRBJ2-3, with D unresolved. The V and J ends lost 5 bases and 0 bases respectively, with 15 bases between them. This CDR3 is built from 16 residues. Germline V CDR1 and CDR2: SGHTA, FQGTGA.

The rearrangement links TRBV30 to TRBJ2-7; no definite D call. This CDR3 is 15 amino acids long. Trimming stripped 1 base from V and 0 bases from J, with 13 bases between. Germline CDR1 and CDR2: GTSNPN and SVGIG (reference sequence). CDR3 in amino acids: CAWSGASDFSYEQYF. The CDR3 DNA follows: TGTGCCTGGAGTGGCGCCAGCGATTTCTCCTACGAGCAGTACTTC. Full variable domain (missing parts from reference TRBV30 and TRBJ2-7): SQTIHQWPATLVQPVGSPLSLECTVEGTSNPNLYWYRQAAGRGLQLLFYSVGIGQISSEVPQNLSASRPQDRQFILSSKKLLLSDSGFYLCAWSGASDFSYEQYFGPGTRLTVT.

This clone was observed a handful of times. V is TRBV27 and J is TRBJ1-2; weak D call: TRBD1 (6 bases). V dropped 3 bases and J dropped 4 bases, with 12 bases sitting between them. Germline CDR1 is MNHEY and CDR2 is SMNVEV (reference sequence). This CDR3 spans 14 amino acids. The DNA of the CDR3 is TGTGCCAGCAGTTTTTCAGGGGATTTCTATGGCTACACCTTC. Translating gives CASSFSGDFYGYTF.

The gene calls are TRBV5-1 and TRBJ1-2; D perhaps matches TRBD1 (6 bases). There are 15 residues in the CDR3. Trimming removed 0 bases at V and 8 bases at J, with 17 bases between. CDR1 and CDR2 from the germline V gene are SGHRS and YFSETQ. The CDR3 protein is CASSLVMDSNSGYTF. In DNA form, the CDR3 reads TGCGCCAGCAGCTTGGTGATGGACAGTAATAGCGGCTACACCTTC. The variable domain in full, with the rest retrieved from reference TRBV5-1 and TRBJ1-2, is KAGVTQTPRYLIKTRGQQVTLSCSPISGHRSVSWYQQTPGQGLQFLFEYFSETQRNKGNFPGRFSGRQFSNSRSEMNVSTLELGDSALYLCASSLVMDSNSGYTFGSGTRLTVV.

V gene TRBV5-1 combines with J gene TRBJ2-1, with 8 bases identical to TRBD1. CDR3 length: 15 residues. V lost 4 bases to trimming and J lost 6 bases; unmatched junction nucleotides: 9. The germline CDR1 and CDR2 sequences are SGHRS and YFSETQ. CDR3 amino acids: CASSPDRGIGNEQFF. The CDR3 bases are TGCGCCAGCAGCCCTGACAGGGGAATAGGCAATGAGCAGTTCTTC.

The rearrangement uses TRBV29-1 and TRBJ2-1, with 7 bases lining up with TRBD2. Trimming removed 8 bases from V and 2 bases from J; junction bases left unmatched: 6. The CDR3 covers 13 residues. Germline CDR1 and CDR2: SQVTM and ANQGSEA. CDR3 loop: CSFGGGTYNEQFF. The CDR3 bases are TGCAGCTTTGGGGGGGGGACCTACAATGAGCAGTTCTTC.

The chain combines TRBV15 with TRBJ1-4; 10 nucleotides agree with TRBD1. The CDR3 totals 17 residues. CDR1 and CDR2 from the germline V gene are LNHNV and YYDKDF (reference sequence). V lost 1 base, J lost 6 bases, and 8 bases stayed unmatched. The CDR3 reads CATSRAKTGGGDEKLFF. The CDR3 bases are TGTGCCACCAGCAGAGCCAAGACAGGGGGCGGTGATGAAAAACTGTTTTTT.

The chain couples TRBV28 to TRBJ1-3; D is perhaps TRBD1 (5 bases). V lost 5 bases and J lost 0, with 14 bases in between. This CDR3 has 16 amino acids. Germline V lookup: CDR1 MDHEN, CDR2 SYDVKM. DNA for the CDR3: TGTGCCAGCAGTCGCGGAGGGGCCATCTCTGGAAACACCATATATTTT. Its protein is CASSRGGAISGNTIYF. The full variable domain, in which reference TRBV28 and TRBJ1-3 provide the parts outside the CDR3, is DVKVTQSSRYLVKRTGEKVFLECVQDMDHENMFWYRQDPGLGLRLIYFSYDVKMKEKGDIPEGYSVSREKKERFSLILESASTNQTSMYLCASSRGGAISGNTIYFGEGSWLTVV.

The genes are TRBV7-9 and TRBJ2-7; D is possibly TRBD1 (6 bases). Germline V gene data show CDR1 as SEHNR and CDR2 as FQNEAQ (reference sequence). There are 15 residues in the CDR3. V dropped 3 bases and J dropped 1 base, with 13 bases sitting between them. Written as DNA, the CDR3 is TGTGCCAGCAGCTTCAGGGGTTCAAAGTCCTACGAGCAGTACTTC. Its protein product is CASSFRGSKSYEQYF.

The chain uses TRBV2 and TRBJ2-7; the D is unclear. CDR3 length: 17 residues. CDR1 is SNHLY and CDR2 is FYNNEI in the germline V gene. V dropped 1 base and J dropped 0 bases, with 16 bases sitting between them. The CDR3: CASSEGSLSKLSYEQYF. DNA of the CDR3: TGTGCCAGCAGTGAAGGCTCTTTAAGTAAACTCTCCTACGAGCAGTACTTC. Looking up the rest from reference TRBV2 and TRBJ2-7 gives the full variable domain: EPEVTQTPSHQVTQMGQEVILRCVPISNHLYFYWYRQILGQKVEFLVSFYNNEISEKSEIFDDQFSVERPDGSNFTLKIRSTKLEDSAMYFCASSEGSLSKLSYEQYFGPGTRLTVT.

The V call is TRBV11-2, the J call TRBJ2-7, with D perhaps TRBD1 (6 bases). CDR3 length: 17 amino acids. V shed 5 bases and J shed 0 bases, with 20 bases lying between them. Germline values: CDR1 SGHAT, CDR2 FQNNGV. CDR3 nucleotide sequence: TGTGCCAGCAGCCCTAGGGCCGCCGGGACATTCTCCTACGAGCAGTACTTC. This codes for CASSPRAAGTFSYEQYF. The entire variable domain, with the rest obtained from reference TRBV11-2 and TRBJ2-7, is as follows: EAGVAQSPRYKIIEKRQSVAFWCNPISGHATLYWYQQILGQGPKLLIQFQNNGVVDDSQLPKDRFSAERLKGVDSTLKIQPAKLEDSAVYLCASSPRAAGTFSYEQYFGPGTRLTVT.

This chain joins TRBV3-1 (or the pseudogene TRBV3-2) and TRBJ2-1; 9 nucleotides line up with TRBD2. V lost 6 bases to trimming and J lost 4 bases; unmatched junction nucleotides: 1. This CDR3 spans 13 amino acids. Per the germline V gene, CDR1 is LGHDT and CDR2 is YNNKEL (reference sequence). CDR3 in DNA: TGTGCCAGCAGGGGACTAGCTTACAATGAGCAGTTCTTC. This encodes CASRGLAYNEQFF.

The DNA of the CDR3 is TGCGCCAGCAGTCCCCAGGGGAAGAGAGGCGAGCAGTACTTC. Its protein is CASSPQGKRGEQYF. The chain has TRBV10-1 and TRBJ2-7, with a possible D match to TRBD1 (6 bases). Deletions cut 5 bases from V and 6 bases from J, with 17 bases between. The V gene's germline CDR1 is WNHNN and CDR2 SYGVQD (reference sequence). The CDR3 covers 14 residues.

The chain combines TRBV19 with TRBJ1-2, with a possible D match to TRBD1 (5 bases). Germline CDR1 is LNHDA and CDR2 is SQIVND (reference sequence). The CDR3 runs 15 residues. V was cut by 0 bases and J by 8 bases, with 16 bases left in between. The CDR3 DNA reads as TGTGCCAGTAGTATAGATCGGGGCACCCCACCCGGCTACACCTTC. Its translation is CASSIDRGTPPGYTF.

The CDR3 reads CASSQKGGFGYGYTF. The DNA of the CDR3 is TGCGCCAGCAGCCAAAAAGGGGGCTTCGGCTATGGCTACACCTTC. The chain has TRBV4-1 and TRBJ1-2; 7 positions match TRBD1. Germline CDR1 and CDR2: MGHRA and YSYEKL. The CDR3 consists of 15 residues. Losses at the gene ends were 2 bases for V and 4 bases for J; bases not matched to a gene: 7.

This clone was seen just once. The CDR3 is CASSLSWDSYNEQFF. In DNA, the CDR3 is TGTGCCAGCAGCTTATCCTGGGACTCCTACAATGAGCAGTTCTTC. The chain is built from TRBV7-2 and TRBJ2-1, with D unresolved. Trimming removed 2 bases at V and 0 bases at J, with 8 bases between. The germline gives CDR1 SGHTA, CDR2 FQGNSA. This CDR3 spans 15 amino acids.